A selection of T cell receptor beta chains follows, all from one sample in a study of cytomegalovirus exposure and HLA in healthy donors. The repertoire was sequenced with immunoSEQ multiplex PCR; TCRdb's copy has only in-frame clones and lacks some. The sample holds some 150,000 clones, over 60% seen once. Sequencing used PBMCs. The receptors here all came from a man in his forties in good health and CMV-seropositive. Both conserved end residues are trimmed from each CDR3.

V: TRBV18; J: TRBJ1-5; CDR3: ASSPGDNNQPQH
V: TRBV7-7; J: TRBJ2-2; CDR3: ASSSTSGNAGELF
V: TRBV7-8; J: TRBJ2-2; CDR3: ASMRSSGPTGELF
V: TRBV2; J: TRBJ2-6; CDR3: ASRQGAAGANVLT
V: TRBV6-1; J: TRBJ2-7; CDR3: ASSGGTGGRYEQY
V: TRBV5-1; J: TRBJ1-2; CDR3: ASSLSGTGYGYT
V: TRBV4-1; J: TRBJ1-2; CDR3: ASSQVARGDYGYT
V: TRBV28; J: TRBJ2-7; CDR3: ASSLLGTFEQY
V: TRBV9; J: TRBJ1-2; CDR3: ASSVGGGQEASGYT
V: TRBV6-1; J: TRBJ2-3; CDR3: ASREGQSTDTQY
V: TRBV11-2; J: TRBJ1-6; CDR3: ASSLIFPGQNSPLH
V: TRBV5-4; J: TRBJ2-1; CDR3: ASSPPSGSSYNEQF
V: TRBV19; J: TRBJ2-5; CDR3: ASSPSRTSGRETQY
V: TRBV6-1; J: TRBJ2-7; CDR3: ASSELGRYEQY
V: TRBV27; J: TRBJ1-5; CDR3: ASSYRDQPQH
V: TRBV7-8; J: TRBJ1-2; CDR3: ASSPTANYGYT
V: TRBV29-1; J: TRBJ1-1; CDR3: SVGGTGGLNTEAF